The source of this T cell receptor (beta chain) is a study of post-analysis software for immune sequencing data. Background on the study: The disease courses covered relapsing-remitting, secondary progressive and progressive-relapsing multiple sclerosis. Study results and limitations: Several TRBV segments, TRBV5-6, TRBV5-1 and TRBV20-1 among them, were found more frequent in patients than controls.

Germline V gives CDR1 SEHNR, CDR2 FQNEAQ (reference sequence). The ends lost 5 bases at V and 0 bases at J; junction bases unmatched: 9. The CDR3 runs 17 residues. Researchers reported that TCR beta cDNA libraries carried unique molecular identifiers. TCRdb re-called the PCR reads with MiXCR, one entry per CDR3 protein. Found here are hundreds of thousands of distinct CDR3 sequences, approximately 59% of them singletons; the top ten hold roughly 10%. Worth noting for this clonotype: Its target is unknown.

This clonotype was sampled from a girl aged 2 to 9 with multiple sclerosis. The chain couples TRBV7-9 to TRBJ2-7; 11 positions match TRBD2. Sequenced sample: blood. The CDR3 loop reads CASSVGLAASSSYEQYF. DNA of the CDR3: TGTGCCAGCAGCGTGGGACTAGCGGCATCAAGCTCCTACGAGCAGTACTTC.